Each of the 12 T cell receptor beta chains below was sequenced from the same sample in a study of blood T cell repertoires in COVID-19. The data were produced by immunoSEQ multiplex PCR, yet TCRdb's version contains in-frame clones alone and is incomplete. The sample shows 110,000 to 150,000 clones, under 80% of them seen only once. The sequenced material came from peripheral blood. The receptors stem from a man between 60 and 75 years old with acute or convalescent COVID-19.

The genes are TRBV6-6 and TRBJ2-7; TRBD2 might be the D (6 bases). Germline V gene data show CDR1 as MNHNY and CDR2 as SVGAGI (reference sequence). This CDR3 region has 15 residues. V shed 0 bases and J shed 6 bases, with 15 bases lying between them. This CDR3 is CASSYSETGRSEQYF. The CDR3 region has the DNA TGTGCCAGCAGTTACTCGGAGACCGGGAGATCCGAGCAGTACTTC.

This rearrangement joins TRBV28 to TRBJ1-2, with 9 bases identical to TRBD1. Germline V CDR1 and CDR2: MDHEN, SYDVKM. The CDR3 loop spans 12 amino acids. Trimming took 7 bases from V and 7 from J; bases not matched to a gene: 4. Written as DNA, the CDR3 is TGTGCCAGCAACAGGGGGCAGACTGGCTACACCTTC. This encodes CASNRGQTGYTF.

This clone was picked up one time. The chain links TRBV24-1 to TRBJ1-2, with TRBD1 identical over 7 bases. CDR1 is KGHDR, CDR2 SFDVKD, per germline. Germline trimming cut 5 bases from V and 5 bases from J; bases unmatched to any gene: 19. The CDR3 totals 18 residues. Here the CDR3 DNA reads TGTGCCACCAGTGCCTCCCCCCAAACAGGGGTGTCCTCGTATGGCTACACCTTC. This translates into CATSASPQTGVSSYGYTF.

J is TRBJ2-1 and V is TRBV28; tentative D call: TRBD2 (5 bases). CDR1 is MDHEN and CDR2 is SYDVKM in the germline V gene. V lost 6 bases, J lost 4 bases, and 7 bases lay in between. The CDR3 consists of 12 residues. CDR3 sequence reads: CASREGYNEQFF. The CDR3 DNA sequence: TGTGCCAGCAGAGAGGGTTACAATGAGCAGTTCTTC.

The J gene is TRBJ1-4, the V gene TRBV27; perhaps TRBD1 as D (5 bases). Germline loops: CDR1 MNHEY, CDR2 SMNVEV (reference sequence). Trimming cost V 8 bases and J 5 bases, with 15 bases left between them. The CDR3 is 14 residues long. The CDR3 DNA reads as TGTGCCAGCTCCTCGGCAGGGCCAAATGAAAAACTGTTTTTT. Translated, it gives CASSSAGPNEKLFF.

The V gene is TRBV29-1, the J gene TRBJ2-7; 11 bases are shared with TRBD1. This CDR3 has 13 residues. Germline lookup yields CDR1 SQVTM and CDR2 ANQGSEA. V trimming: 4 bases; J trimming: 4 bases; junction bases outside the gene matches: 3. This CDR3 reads CSVGGQGEYEQYF. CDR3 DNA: TGCAGCGTTGGGGGACAGGGGGAATACGAGCAGTACTTC.

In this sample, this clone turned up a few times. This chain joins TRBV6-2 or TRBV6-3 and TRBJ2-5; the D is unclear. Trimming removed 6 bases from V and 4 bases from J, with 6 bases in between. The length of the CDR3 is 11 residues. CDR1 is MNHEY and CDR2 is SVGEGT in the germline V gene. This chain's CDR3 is CASSFRETQYF. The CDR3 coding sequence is TGTGCCAGCAGCTTTCGAGAGACCCAGTACTTC.

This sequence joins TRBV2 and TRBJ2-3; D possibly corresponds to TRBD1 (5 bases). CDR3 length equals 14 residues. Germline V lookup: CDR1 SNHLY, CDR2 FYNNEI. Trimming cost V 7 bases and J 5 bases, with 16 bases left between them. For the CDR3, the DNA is TGTGCCAGCAACTCCCGGACATCAGGAGATACGCAGTATTTT. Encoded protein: CASNSRTSGDTQYF.

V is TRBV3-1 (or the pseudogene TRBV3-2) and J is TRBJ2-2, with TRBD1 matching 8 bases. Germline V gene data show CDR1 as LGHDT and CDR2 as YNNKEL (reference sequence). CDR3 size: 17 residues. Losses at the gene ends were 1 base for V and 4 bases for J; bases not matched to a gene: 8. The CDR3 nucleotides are TGTGCCAGCAGCCAAGGAGGAGGAACAGGGGGCACCGGGGAGCTGTTTTTT. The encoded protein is CASSQGGGTGGTGELFF.

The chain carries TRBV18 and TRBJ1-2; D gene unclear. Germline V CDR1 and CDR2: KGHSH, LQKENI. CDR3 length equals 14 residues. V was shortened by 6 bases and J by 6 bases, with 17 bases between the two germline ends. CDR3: CASSAPGVEHGYTF. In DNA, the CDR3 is TGTGCCAGCTCGGCCCCCGGGGTTGAACATGGCTACACCTTC.

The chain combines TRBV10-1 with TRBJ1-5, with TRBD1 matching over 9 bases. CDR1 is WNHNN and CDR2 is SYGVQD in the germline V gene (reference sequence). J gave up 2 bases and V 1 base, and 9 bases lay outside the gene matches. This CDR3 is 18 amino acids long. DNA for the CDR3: TGCGCCAGCAGTGAGTTAAAATATCGGACAGGGGGCAATCAGCCCCAGCATTTT. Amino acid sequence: CASSELKYRTGGNQPQHF.

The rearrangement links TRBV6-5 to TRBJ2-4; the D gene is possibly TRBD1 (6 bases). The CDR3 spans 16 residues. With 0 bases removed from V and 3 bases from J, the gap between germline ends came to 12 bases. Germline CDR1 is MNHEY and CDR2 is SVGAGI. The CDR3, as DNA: TGTGCCAGCAGTTACTCCCGAGGGGGAGACAAAAACATTCAGTACTTC. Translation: CASSYSRGGDKNIQYF.